This entry features one T cell receptor beta chain sequence. Its binding antigen is unknown. No much larger clone exists at a distance of one base, and base qualities are not known. Trimming removed 1 base from V and 5 bases from J; the gene matches leave 12 bases unexplained. Taken from cysteine to phenylalanine, the CDR3 has 17 residues. CDR3 DNA only is kept here, 51 bases in frame from base 1. The germline V gene yields SGHDT for CDR1 and YYEEEE for CDR2. TCRbeta CDR3 regions were amplified from genomic DNA using the immunoSEQ Assay, a bias-controlled multiplex PCR. The paper's data handling went like this. The number of nucleated cells in each sample was estimated from the amplification of reference gene primers within the assay. To quantify the absolute abundance of each unique TCRbeta CDR3 rearrangement, sequence reads were collapsed and filtered. Productive Simpson clonality was computed per sample as the square root of Simpson's diversity index over productive rearrangements. TCRdb's version of the immuneACCESS table is confined to in-frame rearrangements and falls short of the full clone set. An unresolved V gene accounts for under half of the shortfall where checked; the remainder is of unknown origin. Clone size and V and J calls were adopted from that table, with D and trimming inferred from the DNA. This sample has under 75,000 clones in its table, and around 82% of those were observed once. The biggest ten clones account for more than 5.5% of the sample.

This specimen comes from a study of blood T cell repertoires in COVID-19 (dated by TCRdb to about 2020). As for the study more broadly: Collaborator samples came from the United States, Italy and Spain and covered acute and convalescent phases of COVID-19. The prospective study material was composed of cDNA or gDNA derived from T cells, B-cell-depleted T cells, or PBMCs. The dataset comprised deeply sampled blood TCRbeta repertoires from subjects exposed to, actively infected with, or recovered from COVID-19. The repertoires were made available in a free public database intended to serve as a resource for research on the immune response to SARS-CoV-2. The samples were drawn from two sources: the first 160 participants of the ongoing ImmuneRACE study, and about 1,300 subjects contributed by 6 global collaborators. A de-identified subject ID, COVID-19 status, age in years and sex were almost always included in the sample metadata. Where available, HLA class I and class II types were obtained from metadata supplied by the sample provider rather than from assay-based typing.

What the study reported, not specific to this receptor: Clinical and demographic metadata were provided uncurated, with the amount varying by source and participant.

Collaborating institutions collected whole blood in K2EDTA tubes following their own protocols. For TCRbeta analysis, collaborators shipped samples as frozen whole blood, isolated PBMCs, or DNA extracted from either of those sample types. The V and J segments used are TRBV5-6 and TRBJ2-1; TRBD1 agrees with 7 junctional bases. The clonotype originates from a man between 60 and 75 years old with acute or convalescent COVID-19. Sequenced sample: peripheral blood. The CDR3 has the sequence CASSLRIQGSSDNEQFF. The nucleotides read TGTGCCAGCAGCTTGCGAATACAGGGGAGTAGTGACAATGAGCAGTTCTTC. This CDR3, with the reference TRBV5-6 and TRBJ2-1 proteins standing in past its ends, gives the full variable domain DAGVTQSPTHLIKTRGQQVTLRCSPKSGHDTVSWYQQALGQGPQFIFQYYEEEERQRGNFPDRFSGHQFPNYSSELNVNALLLGDSALYLCASSLRIQGSSDNEQFFGPGTRLTVL.